The 12 T cell receptor beta chains presented below share a single source sample, sequenced in a study of blood T cell repertoires in COVID-19 (dated by TCRdb to about 2020). Receptor amplification or capture employed the immunoSEQ multiplex PCR assay. TCRdb's version of the immuneACCESS table is confined to in-frame rearrangements and falls short of the full clone set. An unresolved V gene accounts for under half of the shortfall where checked; the remainder is of unknown origin. The sample table lists a few hundred thousand clones, 80% to 90% of them with a count of one. The top ten clonotypes cover 0.95% to 1.2% of the sample. The sample consisted of PBMCs or T cells enriched from blood (not recorded which). All receptors derive from a man aged 25 to 45 who had recovered from COVID-19.

The genes are TRBV20-1 and TRBJ2-1; TRBD1 might be the D (6 bases). Trimming shortened V by 8 bases and J by 4 bases, and 9 bases separated the two germline ends. This CDR3 contains 11 residues. Germline CDR1 is DFQATT and CDR2 is SNEGSKA (reference sequence). The CDR3: CSSGEYNEQFF. DNA of the CDR3: TGCAGTTCAGGGGAGTACAATGAGCAGTTCTTC.

The gene calls are TRBV27 and TRBJ2-1, with TRBD2 identical over 9 bases. The junction had 8 bases not matched to a gene; V was cut back by 8 bases and J by 0 bases. This CDR3 is 16 amino acids long. Per germline, CDR1 MNHEY and CDR2 SMNVEV (reference sequence). The CDR3 is CASSPSGMGSYNEQFF. The CDR3, as DNA: TGTGCCAGCTCCCCTAGCGGGATGGGCTCCTACAATGAGCAGTTCTTC.

The gene calls are TRBV6-5 and TRBJ2-7; 12 nucleotides agree with TRBD2. This CDR3 spans 15 amino acids. CDR1 is MNHEY and CDR2 is SVGAGI in the germline V gene. J lost 3 bases, V lost 6 bases, and 6 bases had no gene match. CDR3 residues: CASSKGLAGYYEQYF. The CDR3 nucleotides are TGTGCCAGCAGCAAGGGACTAGCGGGCTACTACGAGCAGTACTTC.

The V call is TRBV6-5, the J call TRBJ2-1; 14 bases align to TRBD2. Germline V gene data show CDR1 as MNHEY and CDR2 as SVGAGI. This CDR3 contains 15 residues. V dropped 6 bases and J dropped 10; count of bases not matched to a gene: 8. The CDR3 DNA sequence: TGTGCCAGCAGACAAGGACTAGCGGGAGGAGGGGAGCAGTTCTTC. It codes for CASRQGLAGGGEQFF.

The chain uses TRBV5-1 and TRBJ2-1; possible D gene TRBD2, 5 bases. V shed 1 base and J shed 0 bases, with 11 bases lying between them. The CDR3 loop spans 16 amino acids. Germline values: CDR1 SGHRS, CDR2 YFSETQ. CDR3: CASSLYGTSSYNEQFF. CDR3 DNA sequence: TGCGCCAGCAGCTTGTATGGTACTAGCTCCTACAATGAGCAGTTCTTC.

CDR3 in amino acids: CASRDVAGGTDTQYF. CDR3 bases: TGTGCCAGCAGGGACGTAGCGGGAGGGACAGATACGCAGTATTTT. The rearrangement joins TRBV2 to TRBJ2-3; 11 bases align to TRBD2. Trimming took 6 bases from V and 3 from J; bases not matched to a gene: 5. Germline V gives CDR1 SNHLY, CDR2 FYNNEI. This CDR3 is built from 15 residues. Filled out from reference TRBV2 and TRBJ2-3, the complete variable domain reads EPEVTQTPSHQVTQMGQEVILRCVPISNHLYFYWYRQILGQKVEFLVSFYNNEISEKSEIFDDQFSVERPDGSNFTLKIRSTKLEDSAMYFCASRDVAGGTDTQYFGPGTRLTVL.

The chain couples TRBV30 to TRBJ2-4; 9 bases fit TRBD2. Germline V gives CDR1 GTSNPN, CDR2 SVGIG (reference sequence). V dropped 2 bases and J dropped 6; count of bases not matched to a gene: 5. CDR3 size: 14 residues. CDR3: CAWSLSGRGNIQYF. The CDR3 nucleotides are TGTGCCTGGAGTCTTAGCGGGAGAGGAAACATTCAGTACTTC.

V usage is TRBV2 and J usage is TRBJ1-1; D is perhaps TRBD1 (5 bases). V gave up 2 bases and J gave up 7 bases, with 17 bases separating them. The CDR3 extends over 15 amino acids. CDR1 and CDR2 from the germline V gene are SNHLY and FYNNEI. The CDR3 sequence: CASSESSGRTGEAFF. In DNA, the CDR3 is TGTGCCAGCAGTGAAAGCTCTGGGCGAACAGGTGAAGCTTTCTTT.

This clone was observed once. The chain carries TRBV18 and TRBJ2-7; 7 nucleotides agree with TRBD1. In germline, CDR1 is KGHSH, CDR2 LQKENI. The CDR3 contains 13 residues. V dropped 3 bases and J dropped 3; count of bases not matched to a gene: 2. CDR3 residues: CASSPGQDYEQYF. The CDR3 DNA sequence: TGTGCCAGCTCACCCGGACAGGACTACGAGCAGTACTTC.

The chain couples TRBV28 to TRBJ2-7; D is perhaps TRBD2 (6 bases). Germline CDR1 MDHEN, CDR2 SYDVKM. This CDR3 region has 14 residues. Trimming stripped 3 bases from V and 4 bases from J, with 13 bases between. CDR3 DNA sequence: TGTGCCAGCAGTTTCGGCGGGGCAAAATACGAGCAGTACTTC. This codes for CASSFGGAKYEQYF.

This clone was counted a few times. V gene TRBV28 combines with J gene TRBJ2-7, with D perhaps TRBD2 (5 bases). This CDR3 is 13 amino acids long. V gave up 9 bases and J gave up 2 bases, with 14 bases separating them. The germline V gene encodes CDR1 MDHEN and CDR2 SYDVKM. The CDR3 DNA is TGTGCCAGTCGTTTAGCGAACGCCTACGAGCAGTACTTC. It is translated as CASRLANAYEQYF.

The CDR3 is CASKEGDEQFF. For the CDR3, the DNA is TGTGCCAGCAAAGAAGGGGATGAGCAGTTCTTC. The chain employs TRBV2 and TRBJ2-1; D possibly corresponds to TRBD1 (5 bases). The CDR3 contains 11 residues. V lost 7 bases and J lost 8, with 9 bases in between. CDR1 is SNHLY, CDR2 FYNNEI, per germline.